Described below is a single TCR beta chain sequence and its context. This CDR3 has 14 residues. V was clipped by 2 bases and J by 9 bases; unmatched bases: 7. Per the germline V gene, CDR1 is SGHRS and CDR2 is YFSETQ. This sample is drawn from a study of blood T cell repertoires in COVID-19. About the research overall: Material from acute and convalescent COVID-19 was sourced from the United States, Italy and Spain. PBMCs, B-cell-depleted T cells, or T cells provided the cDNA or gDNA that made up the material.

In the study's own analysis: Estimates of nucleated cell counts were drawn from the amplification of reference gene primers. Sequencing was performed with immunoSEQ multiplex PCR; in TCRdb, only in-frame clones are kept and a portion is missing. For V, J and clone size, that table is used; D and trimming come from the DNA. The repertoire holds some 220,000 clones, with 75% to 85% as singletons. Specimen: peripheral blood. The origin of this receptor is a human donor in a cohort sampled during active COVID-19. This chain connects TRBV5-1 to TRBJ2-1, with TRBD1 matching 8 bases. CDR3 sequence: CASSFLQGTGEQFF. In DNA form, the CDR3 reads TGCGCCAGCAGCTTTCTTCAGGGGACAGGTGAGCAGTTCTTC.